The next 7 T cell receptor beta chains were all read from a single sample in a study of post-analysis software for immune sequencing data. The antigens for these receptors are not known. Study observations and caveats: Controls showed lower frequencies than patients for five TRBV segments, and TRBV5-6, TRBV5-1 and TRBV20-1 were among these.

Included in the TCR beta cDNA libraries were unique molecular identifiers. TCRdb used MiXCR to reprocess the PCR reads, holding one entry per CDR3 protein. The sample carries about 560,000 distinct CDR3 sequences, roughly 46% recorded once. Input material: blood. The receptors here all came from a girl aged 5-17 years with multiple sclerosis.

This clonotype was detected only a few times. DNA for the CDR3: TGTGCCATCAGGGAGACTAGCGGGAGGGCCGCCTACGAGCAGTACTTC. Translation gives CAIRETSGRAAYEQYF. The chain combines TRBV10-3 with TRBJ2-7, with TRBD2 matching over 14 bases. Germline loops: CDR1 ENHRY, CDR2 SYGVKD. The CDR3 length is 16 residues. V trimming: 6 bases; J trimming: 2 bases; junction bases outside the gene matches: 6.

The chain employs TRBV20-1 and TRBJ1-6; D not resolved. With 1 base removed from V and 0 bases from J, the gap between germline ends came to 10 bases. This CDR3 has 16 amino acids. Looked up from germline, CDR1 is DFQATT and CDR2 is SNEGSKA (reference sequence). CDR3 region: CSARGGWSSYNSPLHF. DNA for the CDR3: TGCAGTGCTAGAGGGGGATGGAGCTCCTATAATTCACCCCTCCACTTT.

The chain couples TRBV7-9 to TRBJ2-7; 11 bases fit TRBD2. The germline gives CDR1 SEHNR, CDR2 FQNEAQ (reference sequence). The CDR3 sequence is 16 residues long. The junction had 9 bases not matched to a gene; V was cut back by 5 bases and J by 3 bases. The CDR3 region is CASSLGGLAEFYEQYF. As DNA, the CDR3 is TGTGCCAGCAGCCTAGGGGGACTAGCGGAATTCTACGAGCAGTACTTC.

The chain has TRBV29-1 and TRBJ2-4; D is uncertain. The CDR3 has 11 amino acids. In germline, CDR1 is SQVTM, CDR2 ANQGSEA. Trimming shortened V by 0 bases and J by 9 bases, and 6 bases separated the two germline ends. CDR3 amino acids: CSVEDRRIQYF. The CDR3 region has the DNA TGCAGCGTTGAAGATCGGCGCATTCAGTACTTC.

The sample holds one count of this clonotype. The rearrangement uses TRBV12-3 or TRBV12-4 and TRBJ2-7; a weak D match, TRBD2 (7 bases). The germline V and J ends were trimmed by 5 bases and 1 base, with 15 bases remaining between them. The length of the CDR3 is 15 residues. The CDR3 DNA reads TGTGCCAGCAGTGAAAGGGGGGGTGCGTCCTACGAGCAGTACTTC. It yields the protein CASSERGGASYEQYF.

The chain carries TRBV7-8 and TRBJ2-1; D remains unclear. Germline CDR1 and CDR2: SGHVS and FQNEAQ. The CDR3 has 16 residues. Trimming took off 1 base at V and 4 bases at J, with 14 bases between the two ends. The CDR3, as DNA: TGTGCCAGCAGCTTAGTCCCCTCGCATGATTACAATGAGCAGTTCTTC. Amino acids: CASSLVPSHDYNEQFF.

In its sample, this clonotype was seen a few times. The CDR3 reads CATSDRNSGGPFSYNEQFF. As DNA, the CDR3 is TGTGCCACCAGTGATCGTAATTCGGGAGGGCCTTTCTCCTACAATGAGCAGTTCTTC. This chain connects TRBV24-1 to TRBJ2-1; 8 bases match TRBD2. CDR3 length: 19 residues. Germline assignment: CDR1 KGHDR and CDR2 SFDVKD. V lost 3 bases to trimming and J lost 0 bases; unmatched junction nucleotides: 12.